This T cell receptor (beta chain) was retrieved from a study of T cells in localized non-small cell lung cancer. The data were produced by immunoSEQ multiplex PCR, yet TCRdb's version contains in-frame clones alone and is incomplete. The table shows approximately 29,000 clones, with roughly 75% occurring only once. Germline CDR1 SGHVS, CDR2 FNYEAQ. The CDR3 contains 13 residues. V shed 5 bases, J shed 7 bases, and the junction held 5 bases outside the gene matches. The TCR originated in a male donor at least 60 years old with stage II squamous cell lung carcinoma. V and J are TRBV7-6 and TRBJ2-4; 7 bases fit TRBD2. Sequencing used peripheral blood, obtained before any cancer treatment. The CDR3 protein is CASSQREGNIQYF. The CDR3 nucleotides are TGTGCCAGCAGCCAAAGGGAGGGCAACATTCAGTACTTC.